The rows below give T cell receptor beta chains drawn from one sample of a study of blood T cell repertoires in COVID-19. Assay: immunoSEQ multiplex PCR; the TCRdb copy retains only in-frame clones and omits some. The sample consists of about 68,000 clones, roughly 83% of them appearing once. Material for sequencing was peripheral blood. Source of these receptors: a man aged 45-65 years with active COVID-19. Each CDR3 is given with its conserved first and last residue. D genes are given only for firm matches. Size is stated for part of the rows, as once, few or many counts, or as a class when the clone is expanded.

clone size,J gene,D gene,V gene,CDR3 protein,CDR3 DNA
-,TRBJ2-3,-,TRBV7-9,CASSSPPGRGTDTQYF,TGTGCCAGCAGCTCCCCCCCTGGTCGGGGCACAGATACGCAGTATTTT
-,TRBJ1-5,TRBD1,TRBV19,CASTADRRQPQHF,TGTGCCAGTACCGCGGACAGGAGGCAGCCCCAGCATTTT
-,TRBJ2-5,-,TRBV12-1,CASSSVWAGQETQYF,TGTGCCAGCAGTTCCGTCTGGGCAGGGCAAGAGACCCAGTACTTC
-,TRBJ2-7,TRBD1,TRBV6-6,CASGDGTVYEQYF,TGTGCCAGCGGAGATGGGACAGTCTACGAGCAGTACTTC
-,TRBJ1-1,TRBD1,TRBV12-3/TRBV12-4,CASNRGLRTEAFF,TGTGCCAGCAACAGGGGTCTTAGGACTGAAGCTTTCTTT
-,TRBJ1-2,-,TRBV5-1,CASSLGFFGTKDGYTF,TGCGCCAGCAGCTTGGGATTTTTCGGCACTAAGGATGGCTACACCTTC
-,TRBJ1-4,-,TRBV29-1,CSALRGSLGEKLFF,TGCAGCGCCCTTCGCGGGTCCCTGGGGGAAAAACTGTTTTTT
-,TRBJ2-7,-,TRBV15,CATSRPRGGEYF,TGTGCCACCAGCAGACCCCGAGGGGGGGAGTACTTC
-,TRBJ1-5,TRBD1,TRBV30,CAWSSPTAGGYQPQHF,TGTGCCTGGAGTTCCCCCACTGCAGGGGGTTACCAGCCCCAGCATTTT
-,TRBJ2-3,TRBD2,TRBV5-1,CASSPEAGGPWDTQYF,TGCGCCAGCAGCCCGGAAGCGGGGGGACCCTGGGATACGCAGTATTTT
few,TRBJ2-4,-,TRBV7-9,CASSPFQGPGENIQYF,TGTGCCAGCAGCCCATTCCAAGGTCCCGGGGAAAACATTCAGTACTTC
-,TRBJ1-5,-,TRBV6-2/TRBV6-3,CASSGGGNQPQHF,TGTGCCAGCAGCGGGGGGGGGAATCAGCCCCAGCATTTT
-,TRBJ2-7,-,TRBV2,CASRSTVEQYF,TGTGCCAGCAGGTCAACGGTGGAGCAGTACTTC
-,TRBJ1-3,TRBD1,TRBV5-1,CASSLVGGGNTIYF,TGCGCCAGCAGCTTGGTAGGGGGCGGAAACACCATATATTTT
-,TRBJ2-7,TRBD2,TRBV3-1/TRBV3-2,CASSQAGGFSEQYF,TGTGCCAGCAGCCAGGCGGGAGGGTTCAGCGAGCAGTACTTC
-,TRBJ2-4,-,TRBV7-8,CASSLSRVPKNIQYF,TGTGCCAGCAGCCTAAGCAGGGTCCCCAAAAACATTCAGTACTTC
-,TRBJ2-3,TRBD1,TRBV19,CASIGQGTDTQYF,TGTGCCAGTATAGGACAGGGGACGGATACGCAGTATTTT
-,TRBJ2-3,TRBD2,TRBV19,CASKAGGAPSDTQYF,TGTGCCAGTAAAGCGGGGGGGGCGCCCTCAGATACGCAGTATTTT
-,TRBJ2-5,TRBD1,TRBV5-6,CASSPPGTGLYQETQYF,TGTGCCAGCAGCCCTCCCGGGACAGGGTTGTACCAAGAGACCCAGTACTTC
few,TRBJ2-7,TRBD1,TRBV7-9,CASSLGRQGTYEQYF,TGTGCCAGCAGCTTAGGTCGACAGGGGACCTACGAGCAGTACTTC
-,TRBJ2-3,TRBD2,TRBV3-1/TRBV3-2,CASSPPAGGPSQDTQYF,TGTGCCAGCAGCCCACCTGCGGGGGGACCCAGTCAAGATACGCAGTATTTT
-,TRBJ1-1,-,TRBV19,CASSIASGETEAFF,TGTGCCAGTAGTATAGCCTCAGGGGAAACTGAAGCTTTCTTT
-,TRBJ2-7,TRBD2,TRBV7-9,CASSSPSGYRSPYEQYF,TGTGCCAGCAGCTCCCCTAGCGGGTACCGTTCGCCCTACGAGCAGTACTTC
-,TRBJ1-6,-,TRBV7-2,CASMSSVSYNSPLHF,TGTGCCAGCATGTCTTCCGTCTCCTATAATTCACCCCTCCACTTT
once,TRBJ2-2,TRBD2,TRBV4-1,CASSQVTSGLLSGELFF,TGCGCCAGCAGCCAAGTGACTAGCGGCTTATTGTCCGGGGAGCTGTTTTTT
-,TRBJ2-3,TRBD2,TRBV2,CATSGLADSSDTQYF,TGTGCCACCTCCGGACTAGCGGATTCCTCAGATACGCAGTATTTT
-,TRBJ2-3,TRBD1,TRBV5-1,CASSWLTGGTDTQYF,TGCGCCAGCAGCTGGCTGACAGGGGGCACAGATACGCAGTATTTT
-,TRBJ1-2,-,TRBV15,CATSRDITQRGDGYTF,TGTGCCACCAGCAGAGATATTACCCAGCGGGGAGATGGCTACACCTTC
-,TRBJ2-7,-,TRBV6-5,CASRTSFYEQYF,TGTGCCAGCAGGACTAGTTTCTACGAGCAGTACTTC
-,TRBJ1-1,-,TRBV5-1,CASSLFVGGTEAFF,TGCGCCAGCAGCTTGTTTGTGGGGGGCACTGAAGCTTTCTTT
-,TRBJ2-7,-,TRBV14,CASSPSGIREQYF,TGTGCCAGCAGCCCCTCAGGGATCCGCGAGCAGTACTTC
few,TRBJ2-7,-,TRBV30,CAWLSYEQYF,TGTGCCTGGCTCTCCTACGAGCAGTACTTC
few,TRBJ1-2,-,TRBV29-1,CSGWAGGYTF,TGCAGCGGCTGGGCCGGTGGCTACACCTTC
-,TRBJ2-2,-,TRBV5-8,CASGWGANTGELFF,TGTGCCAGCGGATGGGGGGCGAACACCGGGGAGCTGTTTTTT
-,TRBJ2-1,TRBD2,TRBV7-2,CASSLQRGIYNEQFF,TGTGCCAGCAGCTTACAGCGGGGGATTTACAATGAGCAGTTCTTC
-,TRBJ2-7,TRBD1,TRBV18,CASSPFGTASYEQYF,TGTGCCAGCTCACCATTCGGGACAGCTTCCTACGAGCAGTACTTC
-,TRBJ1-1,-,TRBV6-5,CASSPRDSNTEAFF,TGTGCCAGCAGTCCCCGGGACTCAAACACTGAAGCTTTCTTT
-,TRBJ2-5,-,TRBV11-1,CASSLGRAGQETQYF,TGTGCCAGCAGCTTAGGGCGAGCGGGCCAAGAGACCCAGTACTTC
-,TRBJ2-1,-,TRBV19,CASRLYSEQFF,TGTGCCAGTCGGCTCTACAGTGAGCAGTTCTTC
once,TRBJ1-6,-,TRBV2,CASSDRVGNSPLHF,TGTGCCAGCAGTGACAGGGTTGGGAATTCACCCCTCCACTTT
-,TRBJ2-4,-,TRBV29-1,CSVAGPTLAKNIQYF,TGCAGCGTCGCAGGTCCAACCCTAGCCAAAAACATTCAGTACTTC
-,TRBJ1-4,TRBD1,TRBV4-1,CASSQPRQGRNEKLFF,TGCGCCAGCAGCCAACCCCGACAGGGAAGGAATGAAAAACTGTTTTTT
-,TRBJ1-4,-,TRBV11-2,CASSVQGLGKLFF,TGTGCCAGCAGCGTACAGGGCTTGGGAAAACTGTTTTTT
-,TRBJ2-3,-,TRBV6-2/TRBV6-3,CASSYPGDLDTQYF,TGTGCCAGCAGTTACCCGGGAGATCTAGATACGCAGTATTTT
-,TRBJ1-2,-,TRBV19,CASSIVAGEVVNYGYTF,TGTGCCAGTAGTATAGTGGCCGGAGAGGTGGTTAACTATGGCTACACCTTC